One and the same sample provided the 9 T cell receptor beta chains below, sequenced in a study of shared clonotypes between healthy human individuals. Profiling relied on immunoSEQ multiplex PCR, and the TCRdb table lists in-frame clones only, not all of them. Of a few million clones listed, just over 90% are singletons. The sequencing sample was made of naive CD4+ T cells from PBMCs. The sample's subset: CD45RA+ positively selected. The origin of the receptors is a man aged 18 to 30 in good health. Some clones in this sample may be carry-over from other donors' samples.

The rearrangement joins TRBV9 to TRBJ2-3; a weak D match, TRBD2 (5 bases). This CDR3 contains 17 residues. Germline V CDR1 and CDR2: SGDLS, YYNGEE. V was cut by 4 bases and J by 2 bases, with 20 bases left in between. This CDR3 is CASSPSTELDYTDTQYF. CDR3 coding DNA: TGTGCCAGCAGCCCGAGTACAGAACTAGACTACACAGATACGCAGTATTTT.

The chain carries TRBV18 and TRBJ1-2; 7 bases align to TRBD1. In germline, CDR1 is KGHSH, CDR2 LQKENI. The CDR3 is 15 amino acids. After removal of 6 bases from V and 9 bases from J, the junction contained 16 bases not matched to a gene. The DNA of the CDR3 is TGTGCCAGCTCCGTGGACAGGAGCCCCGGAGAGAGCTACACCTTC. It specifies CASSVDRSPGESYTF.

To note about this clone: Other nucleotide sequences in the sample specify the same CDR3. This chain's CDR3 is CASSLGTGLYEQYF. The DNA for the CDR3 is TGCGCCAGCAGCTTGGGGACAGGCCTCTACGAGCAGTACTTC. The V and J genes are TRBV5-1 and TRBJ2-7, with TRBD1 matching over 7 bases. The CDR3 is 14 residues long. Germline assignment: CDR1 SGHRS and CDR2 YFSETQ. The junction had 3 bases not matched to a gene; V was cut back by 0 bases and J by 3 bases.

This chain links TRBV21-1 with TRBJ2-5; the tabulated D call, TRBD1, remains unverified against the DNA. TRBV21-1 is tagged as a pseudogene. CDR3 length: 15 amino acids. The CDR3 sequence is CASSIHRGPPETQYF. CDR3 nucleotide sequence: TGTGCCAGCAGCATCCACAGGGGACCTCCAGAGACCCAGTACTTC.

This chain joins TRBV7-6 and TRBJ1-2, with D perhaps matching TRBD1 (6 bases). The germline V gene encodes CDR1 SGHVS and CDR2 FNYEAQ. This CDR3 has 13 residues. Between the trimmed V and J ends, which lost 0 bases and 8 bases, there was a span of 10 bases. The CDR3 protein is CASSLAFRGGYTF. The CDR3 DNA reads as TGTGCCAGCAGCTTAGCATTCAGGGGCGGCTACACCTTC.

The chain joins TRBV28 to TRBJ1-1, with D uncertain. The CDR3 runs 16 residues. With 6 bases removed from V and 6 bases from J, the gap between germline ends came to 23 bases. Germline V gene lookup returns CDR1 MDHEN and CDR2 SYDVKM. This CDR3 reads CASSLRPPPVDSEAFF. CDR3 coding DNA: TGTGCCAGCAGCTTACGGCCTCCCCCGGTTGACTCTGAAGCTTTCTTT.

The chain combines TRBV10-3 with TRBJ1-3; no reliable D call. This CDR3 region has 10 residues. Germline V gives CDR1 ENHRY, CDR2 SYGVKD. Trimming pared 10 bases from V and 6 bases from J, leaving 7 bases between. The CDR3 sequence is CATGPNTIYF. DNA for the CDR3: TGTGCCACCGGTCCAAACACCATATATTTT.

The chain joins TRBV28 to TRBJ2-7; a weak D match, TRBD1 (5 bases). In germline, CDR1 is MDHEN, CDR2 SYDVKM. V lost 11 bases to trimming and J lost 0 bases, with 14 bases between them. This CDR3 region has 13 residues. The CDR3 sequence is CAGQQASSYEQYF. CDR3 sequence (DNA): TGTGCCGGCCAACAGGCGAGCTCCTACGAGCAGTACTTC.

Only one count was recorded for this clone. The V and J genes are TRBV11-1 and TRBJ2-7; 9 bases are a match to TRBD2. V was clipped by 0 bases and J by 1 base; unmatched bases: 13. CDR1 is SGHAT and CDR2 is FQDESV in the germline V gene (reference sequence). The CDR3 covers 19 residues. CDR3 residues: CASSLASGLTSGPSYEQYF. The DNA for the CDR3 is TGTGCCAGCAGCTTAGCGTCAGGACTTACTAGCGGGCCGTCCTACGAGCAGTACTTC. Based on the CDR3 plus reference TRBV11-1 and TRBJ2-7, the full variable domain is EAEVAQSPRYKITEKSQAVAFWCDPISGHATLYWYRQILGQGPELLVQFQDESVVDDSQLPKDRFSAERLKGVDSTLKIQPAELGDSAMYLCASSLASGLTSGPSYEQYFGPGTRLTVT.